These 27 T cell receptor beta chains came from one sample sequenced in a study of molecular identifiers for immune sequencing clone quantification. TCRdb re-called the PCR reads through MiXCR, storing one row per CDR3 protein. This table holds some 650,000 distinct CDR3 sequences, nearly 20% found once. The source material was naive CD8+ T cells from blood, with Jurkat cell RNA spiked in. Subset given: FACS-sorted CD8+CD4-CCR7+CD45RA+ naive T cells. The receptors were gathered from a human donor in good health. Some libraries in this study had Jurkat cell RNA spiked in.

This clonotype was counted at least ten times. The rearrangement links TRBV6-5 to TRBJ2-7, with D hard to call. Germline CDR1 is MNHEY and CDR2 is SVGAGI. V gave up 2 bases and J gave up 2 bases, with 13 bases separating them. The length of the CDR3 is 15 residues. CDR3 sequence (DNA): TGTGCCAGCAGTTACGTATCGGGTACGGCCTACGAGCAGTACTTC. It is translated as CASSYVSGTAYEQYF.

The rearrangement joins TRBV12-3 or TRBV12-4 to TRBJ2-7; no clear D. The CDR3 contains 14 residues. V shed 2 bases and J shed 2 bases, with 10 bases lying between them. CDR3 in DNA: TGTGCCAGCAGTTTAAGTACAACCCCCTACGAGCAGTACTTC. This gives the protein CASSLSTTPYEQYF.

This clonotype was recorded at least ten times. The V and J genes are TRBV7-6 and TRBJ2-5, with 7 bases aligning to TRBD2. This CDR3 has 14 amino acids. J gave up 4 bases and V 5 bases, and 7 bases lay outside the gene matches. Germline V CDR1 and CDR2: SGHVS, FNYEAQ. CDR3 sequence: CASSPGTNLETQYF. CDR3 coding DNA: TGTGCCAGCAGCCCCGGGACTAATCTAGAGACCCAGTACTTC.

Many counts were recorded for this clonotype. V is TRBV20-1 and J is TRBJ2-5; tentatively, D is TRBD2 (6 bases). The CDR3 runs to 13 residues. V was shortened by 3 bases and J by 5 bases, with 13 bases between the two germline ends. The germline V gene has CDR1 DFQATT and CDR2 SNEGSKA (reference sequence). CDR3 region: CSARSGARETQYF. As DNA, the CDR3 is TGCAGTGCTAGGTCGGGAGCTCGGGAGACCCAGTACTTC.

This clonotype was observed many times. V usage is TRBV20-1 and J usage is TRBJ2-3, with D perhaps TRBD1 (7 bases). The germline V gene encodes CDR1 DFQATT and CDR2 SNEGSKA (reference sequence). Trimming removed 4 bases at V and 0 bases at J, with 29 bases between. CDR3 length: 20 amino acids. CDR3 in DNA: TGCAGTGCTATAAGCCCTACGGCGTGGACGGAGGGACAGAGCACAGATACGCAGTATTTT. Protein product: CSAISPTAWTEGQSTDTQYF.

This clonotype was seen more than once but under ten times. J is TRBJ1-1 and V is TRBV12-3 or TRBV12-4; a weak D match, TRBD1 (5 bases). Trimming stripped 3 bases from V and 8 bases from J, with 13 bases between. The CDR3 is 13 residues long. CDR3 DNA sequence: TGTGCCAGCAGTTTTGAAAGACAGCAGGAAGCTTTCTTT. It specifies CASSFERQQEAFF.

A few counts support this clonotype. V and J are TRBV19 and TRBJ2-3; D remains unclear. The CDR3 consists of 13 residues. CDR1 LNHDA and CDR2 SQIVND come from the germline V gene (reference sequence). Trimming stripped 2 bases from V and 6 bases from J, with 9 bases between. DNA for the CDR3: TGTGCCAGTAGTATAAGCCCCGGGGATACGCAGTATTTT. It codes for CASSISPGDTQYF.

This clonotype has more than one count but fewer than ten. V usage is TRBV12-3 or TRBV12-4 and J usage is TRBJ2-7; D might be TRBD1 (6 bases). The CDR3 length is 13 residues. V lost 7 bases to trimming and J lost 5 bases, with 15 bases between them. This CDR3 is CASTQGTSDEQYF. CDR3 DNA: TGTGCCAGCACCCAGGGGACGTCGGACGAGCAGTACTTC.

The CDR3 DNA sequence: TGTGCCAGTAGTAGGGGTCAGCCCCAGCATTTT. Its translation: CASSRGQPQHF. The J gene is TRBJ1-5, the V gene TRBV19; D is ambiguous. Trimming took off 4 bases at V and 6 bases at J, with 4 bases between the two ends. There are 11 residues in the CDR3. The V gene's germline CDR1 is LNHDA and CDR2 SQIVND (reference sequence).

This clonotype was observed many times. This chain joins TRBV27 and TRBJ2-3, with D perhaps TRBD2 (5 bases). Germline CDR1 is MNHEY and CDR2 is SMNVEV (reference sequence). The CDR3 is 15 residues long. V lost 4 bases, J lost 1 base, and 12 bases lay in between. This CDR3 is CASSWAPGGTDTQYF. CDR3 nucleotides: TGTGCCAGCAGTTGGGCCCCCGGGGGCACAGATACGCAGTATTTT.

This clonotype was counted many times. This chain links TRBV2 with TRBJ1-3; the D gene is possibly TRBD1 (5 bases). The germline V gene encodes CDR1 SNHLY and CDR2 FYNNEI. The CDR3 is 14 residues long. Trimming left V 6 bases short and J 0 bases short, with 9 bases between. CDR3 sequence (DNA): TGTGCCAGCAGAGGGGTGCTCTCTGGAAACACCATATATTTT. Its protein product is CASRGVLSGNTIYF. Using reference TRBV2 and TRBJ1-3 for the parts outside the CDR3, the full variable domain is EPEVTQTPSHQVTQMGQEVILRCVPISNHLYFYWYRQILGQKVEFLVSFYNNEISEKSEIFDDQFSVERPDGSNFTLKIRSTKLEDSAMYFCASRGVLSGNTIYFGEGSWLTVV.

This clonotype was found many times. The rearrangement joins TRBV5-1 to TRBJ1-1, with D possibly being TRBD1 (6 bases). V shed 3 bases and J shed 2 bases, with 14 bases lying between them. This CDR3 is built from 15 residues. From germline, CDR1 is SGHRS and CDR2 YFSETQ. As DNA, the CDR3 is TGCGCCAGCAGCTCTACGACAGGCCTCAACACTGAAGCTTTCTTT. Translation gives CASSSTTGLNTEAFF.

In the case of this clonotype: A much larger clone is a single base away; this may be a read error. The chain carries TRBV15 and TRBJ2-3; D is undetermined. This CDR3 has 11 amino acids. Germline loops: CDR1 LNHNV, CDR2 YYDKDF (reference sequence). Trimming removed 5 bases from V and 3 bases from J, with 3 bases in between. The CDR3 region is CATSWTDTQYF. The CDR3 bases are TGTGCCACCAGCTGGACAGATACGCAGTATTTT.

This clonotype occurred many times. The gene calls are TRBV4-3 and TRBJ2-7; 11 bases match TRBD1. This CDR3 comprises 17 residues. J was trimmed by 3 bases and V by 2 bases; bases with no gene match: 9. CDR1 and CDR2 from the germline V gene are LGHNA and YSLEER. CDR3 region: CASSQTSPGTGGYEQYF. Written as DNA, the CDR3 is TGCGCCAGCAGCCAAACCAGTCCCGGGACAGGGGGCTACGAGCAGTACTTC.

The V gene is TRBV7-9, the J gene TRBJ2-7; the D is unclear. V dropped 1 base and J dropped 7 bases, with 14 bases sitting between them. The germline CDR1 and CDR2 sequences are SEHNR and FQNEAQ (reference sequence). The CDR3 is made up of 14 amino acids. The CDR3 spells CASSLGVGLGEQYF. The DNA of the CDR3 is TGTGCCAGCAGCTTAGGGGTCGGGTTGGGGGAGCAGTACTTC.

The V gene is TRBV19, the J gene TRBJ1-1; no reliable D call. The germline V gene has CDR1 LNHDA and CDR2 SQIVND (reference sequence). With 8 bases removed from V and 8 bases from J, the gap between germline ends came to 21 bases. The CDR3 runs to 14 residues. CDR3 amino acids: CASHATRVWLEAFF. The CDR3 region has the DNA TGTGCCAGTCACGCGACAAGGGTGTGGCTAGAAGCTTTCTTT.

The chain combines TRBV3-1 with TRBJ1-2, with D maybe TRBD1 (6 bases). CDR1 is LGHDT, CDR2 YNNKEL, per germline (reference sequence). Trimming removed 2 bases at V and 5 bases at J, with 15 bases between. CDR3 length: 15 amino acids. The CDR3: CASSQTGQPDYGYTF. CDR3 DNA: TGTGCCAGCAGCCAAACCGGACAGCCAGATTATGGCTACACCTTC.

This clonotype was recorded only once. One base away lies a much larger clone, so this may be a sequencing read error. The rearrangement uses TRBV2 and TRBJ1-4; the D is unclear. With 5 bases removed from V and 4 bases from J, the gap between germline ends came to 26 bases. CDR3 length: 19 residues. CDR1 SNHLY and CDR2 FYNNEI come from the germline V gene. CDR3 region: CASSKNGYSIHNINEKLFF. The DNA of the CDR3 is TGTGCCAGCAGTAAAAATGGATACTCCATCCATAATATTAATGAAAAACTGTTTTTT.

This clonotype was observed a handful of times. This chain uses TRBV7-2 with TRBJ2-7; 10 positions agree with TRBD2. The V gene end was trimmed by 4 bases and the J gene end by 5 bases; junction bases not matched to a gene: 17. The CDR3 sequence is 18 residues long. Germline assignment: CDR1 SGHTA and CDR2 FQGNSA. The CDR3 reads CASSSFLTGTSVKNEQYF. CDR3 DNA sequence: TGTGCCAGCAGCTCGTTCCTTACCGGGACTAGCGTCAAAAACGAGCAGTACTTC. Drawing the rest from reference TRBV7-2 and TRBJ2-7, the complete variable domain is GAGVSQSPSNKVTEKGKDVELRCDPISGHTALYWYRQSLGQGLEFLIYFQGNSAPDKSGLPSDRFSAERTGGSVSTLTIQRTQQEDSAVYLCASSSFLTGTSVKNEQYFGPGTRLTVT.

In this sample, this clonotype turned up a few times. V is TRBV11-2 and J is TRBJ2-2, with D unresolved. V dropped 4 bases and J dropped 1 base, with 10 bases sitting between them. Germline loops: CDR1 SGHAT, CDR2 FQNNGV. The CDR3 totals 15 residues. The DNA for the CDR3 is TGTGCCAGCAGCTCAAAGTGGTGGAACACCGGGGAGCTGTTTTTT. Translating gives CASSSKWWNTGELFF.

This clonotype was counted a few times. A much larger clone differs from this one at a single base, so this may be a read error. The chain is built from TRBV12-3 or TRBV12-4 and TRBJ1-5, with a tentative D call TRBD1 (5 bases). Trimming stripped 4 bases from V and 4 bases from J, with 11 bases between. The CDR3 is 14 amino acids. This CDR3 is CASSWAGINQPQHF. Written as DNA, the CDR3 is TGTGCCAGCAGTTGGGCAGGGATTAATCAGCCCCAGCATTTT.

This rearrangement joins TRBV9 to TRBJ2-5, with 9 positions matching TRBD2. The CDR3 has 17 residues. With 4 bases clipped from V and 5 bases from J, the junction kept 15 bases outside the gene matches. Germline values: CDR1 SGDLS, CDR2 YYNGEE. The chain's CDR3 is CASSPPPRGGARETQYF. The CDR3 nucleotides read TGTGCCAGCAGCCCCCCCCCTCGCGGGGGGGCCCGGGAGACCCAGTACTTC.

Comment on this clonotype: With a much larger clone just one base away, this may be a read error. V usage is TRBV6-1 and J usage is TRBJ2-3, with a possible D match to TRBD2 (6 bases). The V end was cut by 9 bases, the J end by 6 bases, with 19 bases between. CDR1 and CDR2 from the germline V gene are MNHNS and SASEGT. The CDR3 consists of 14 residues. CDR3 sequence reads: CASGRDPLPDTQYF. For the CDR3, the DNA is TGTGCCAGTGGGCGGGACCCCCTCCCGGATACGCAGTATTTT.

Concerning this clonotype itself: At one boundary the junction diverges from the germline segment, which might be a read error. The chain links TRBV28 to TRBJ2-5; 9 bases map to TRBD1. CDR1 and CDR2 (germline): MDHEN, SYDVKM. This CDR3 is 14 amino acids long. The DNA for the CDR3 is TGTGCCAGCAGTTTAACAGGGGGCCAAGAGACCCAGTGCTTC. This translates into CASSLTGGQETQCF.

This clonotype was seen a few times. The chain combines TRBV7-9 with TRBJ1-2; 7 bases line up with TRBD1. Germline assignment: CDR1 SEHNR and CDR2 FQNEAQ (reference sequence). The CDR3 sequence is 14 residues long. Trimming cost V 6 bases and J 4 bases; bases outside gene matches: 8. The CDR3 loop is CASRSGTVTYGYTF. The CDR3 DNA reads TGTGCCAGCAGGTCCGGGACAGTTACCTATGGCTACACCTTC.

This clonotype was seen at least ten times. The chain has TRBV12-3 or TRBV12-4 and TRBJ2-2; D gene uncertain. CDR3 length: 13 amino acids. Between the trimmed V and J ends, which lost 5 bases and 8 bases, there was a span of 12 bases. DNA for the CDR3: TGTGCCAGCAGTAACAGAGTCAGTGGGGAGCTGTTTTTT. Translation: CASSNRVSGELFF.

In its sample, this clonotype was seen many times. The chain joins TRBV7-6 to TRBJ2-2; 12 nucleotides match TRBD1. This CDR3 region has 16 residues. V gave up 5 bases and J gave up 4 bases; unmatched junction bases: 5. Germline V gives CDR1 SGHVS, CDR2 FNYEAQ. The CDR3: CASSPGTGGFTGELFF. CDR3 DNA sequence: TGTGCCAGCAGCCCAGGGACAGGGGGCTTCACCGGGGAGCTGTTTTTT.